Listed below are T cell receptor beta chains from one sample, sequenced in a study of blood T cell repertoires in COVID-19. Here immunoSEQ multiplex PCR was the method, and the copy in TCRdb shows in-frame clones only, minus some. The sample carries roughly 250,000 clones, over 75% recorded once. The specimen was PBMCs or T cells enriched from blood (not recorded which). The receptor source for this set is a woman between 40 and 55 years old who had been exposed to COVID-19. Both conserved end residues are part of each CDR3. A D gene is named only where the DNA matches it firmly. The size entry is marked missing in some rows and otherwise reads once, few, many or a size class.

cdr3_nt	cdr3_aa	d_call	clone_size	v_call	j_call
TGTGCCAGCTCACGAGACAGGGGGGGAGAAACTGAAGCTTTCTTT	CASSRDRGGETEAFF	TRBD1	.	TRBV18	TRBJ1-1
TGTGCCAGCAGCTTCATCCGACTAGCGGGAAATGAGCAGTTCTTC	CASSFIRLAGNEQFF	TRBD2	once	TRBV11-2	TRBJ2-1
TGCAGTGCTAGTGTGGCAGAGAGGTACGAGCAGTACTTC	CSASVAERYEQYF	.	.	TRBV20-1	TRBJ2-7
TGTGCCAGCAGCGTAGAGGGGGCCTATAATTCACCCCTCCACTTT	CASSVEGAYNSPLHF	.	.	TRBV9	TRBJ1-6
TGTGCCAGCTCACCTTTAGGGACGCTAGCGGGGCACAATGAGCAGTTCTTC	CASSPLGTLAGHNEQFF	TRBD2	.	TRBV18	TRBJ2-1
TGTGCCAGCAGTTCCTGGGGGGGTGGGATTGAAGCTTTCTTT	CASSSWGGGIEAFF	.	.	TRBV28	TRBJ1-1
TGTGCCAGCAGCGGACAGGGCAAGGGCACAGATACGCAGTATTTT	CASSGQGKGTDTQYF	TRBD1	.	TRBV5-4	TRBJ2-3
TGTGCCAGCAAGTCCCTCTCAAGCGCTTCCGGGGAGCTGTTTTTT	CASKSLSSASGELFF	.	.	TRBV27	TRBJ2-2
TGTGCCAGCAGCTCCGGCCCGGGGGAGGCTGAGCAGTTCTTC	CASSSGPGEAEQFF	.	once	TRBV11-2	TRBJ2-1
TGTGCCAGCAGTTACTCGCAGGGGGAGAGCTACGAGCAGTACTTC	CASSYSQGESYEQYF	TRBD1	.	TRBV6-2/TRBV6-3	TRBJ2-7
TGTGCCAGCAGCCCACAGGGAACTAACTATGGCTACACCTTC	CASSPQGTNYGYTF	.	.	TRBV7-8	TRBJ1-2
TGTGCCAGCACCCCTCCTCGTCGGTTGGTGAACACTGAAGCTTTCTTT	CASTPPRRLVNTEAFF	.	.	TRBV28	TRBJ1-1
TGTGCCAGCAGCTTCGGAGGAGCCCTAAACTATGGCTACACCTTC	CASSFGGALNYGYTF	.	.	TRBV7-9	TRBJ1-2
TGTGCCAGCATCCACGCGTGGGGGCATAATCAGCCCCAGCATTTT	CASIHAWGHNQPQHF	.	.	TRBV28	TRBJ1-5
TGTGCCAGCTCACAGGGTGTAGGGATAGCGGGAGACAATGGCTACACCTTC	CASSQGVGIAGDNGYTF	.	.	TRBV18	TRBJ1-2
TGTGCCAGCAGTTTCCCGGCAGGTCCGGACACTGAAGCTTTCTTT	CASSFPAGPDTEAFF	.	.	TRBV28	TRBJ1-1
TGTGCCAGCAGTTATGGACATAGGGTCTACGAGCAGTACTTC	CASSYGHRVYEQYF	.	.	TRBV6-2/TRBV6-3	TRBJ2-7
TGTGCCAGCAGCACTGGGCGGACTACTGTAAATGAGCAGTTCTTC	CASSTGRTTVNEQFF	.	once	TRBV9	TRBJ2-1
TGTGCCAGCAGCCCGGGGCGGAGGGTGGGCGCAGATACGCAGTATTTT	CASSPGRRVGADTQYF	.	.	TRBV7-3	TRBJ2-3
TGTGCCAGCAGTGCCTTAGCGGGAGGGCCCCTTGGGTCCTACAATGAGCAGTTCTTC	CASSALAGGPLGSYNEQFF	TRBD2	.	TRBV6-2/TRBV6-3	TRBJ2-1
TGTGCCAGTAGCCCCAGGGTGGAGGGCTACACCTTC	CASSPRVEGYTF	.	.	TRBV19	TRBJ1-2
TGTGCCAGCAGTTTTGGGCCGTCCTACGAGCAGTACTTC	CASSFGPSYEQYF	.	.	TRBV12-3/TRBV12-4	TRBJ2-7
TGTGCCACAATTGGGGGGTCGAACACCGGGGAGCTGTTTTTT	CATIGGSNTGELFF	.	.	TRBV28	TRBJ2-2
TGTGCCAGTAGTATGGGCGCGGAAGCTTTCTTT	CASSMGAEAFF	.	.	TRBV19	TRBJ1-1
TGTGCCAGCAGTTTTGGGGCTCCCAGCACCGGGGAGCTGTTTTTT	CASSFGAPSTGELFF	.	.	TRBV28	TRBJ2-2
TGTGCCACCAGTGATACGGCGGCTGGACAGGGGGAGACCCAGTACTTC	CATSDTAAGQGETQYF	TRBD1	.	TRBV24-1	TRBJ2-5
TGTGCCAGCTCACCACCCCCCGGCTACGAGCAGTACTTC	CASSPPPGYEQYF	.	.	TRBV18	TRBJ2-7
TGTGCCAGCAGTTACTCATGGGAGAGCACTGAAGCTTTCTTT	CASSYSWESTEAFF	.	.	TRBV6-5	TRBJ1-1
TGTGCCAGCAGCCGGACAGCCTACAATGAGCAGTTCTTC	CASSRTAYNEQFF	.	once	TRBV6-5	TRBJ2-1
TGTGCCAGCAGCTTAAGGCGGGGGTCTGAAGCTTTCTTT	CASSLRRGSEAFF	.	.	TRBV7-8	TRBJ1-1
TGTGCCAGTAGTCACGGACTCGGCGACTATGGCTACACCTTC	CASSHGLGDYGYTF	.	.	TRBV19	TRBJ1-2
TGTGCCAGCAGCACCCCGAGCTCTGGAAACACCATATATTTT	CASSTPSSGNTIYF	.	few	TRBV5-6	TRBJ1-3
TGTGCCAGCAGTTCCTCTAGCGGGGGGCATTTAGAGACCCAGTACTTC	CASSSSSGGHLETQYF	TRBD2	.	TRBV27	TRBJ2-5
TGTGCCACCAGTGGAGTCAAAGGGGCAGTCTTCACTAGCGGCCACACAGATACGCAGTATTTT	CATSGVKGAVFTSGHTDTQYF	TRBD2	.	TRBV24-1	TRBJ2-3
TGTGCCAGCAGTTCCGCGACTAGCGGGGAGCGCGGGTTCTTC	CASSSATSGERGFF	TRBD2	.	TRBV6-5	TRBJ2-1
TGTGCCAGCAGGGGACAGTCTAATTCACCCCTCCACTTT	CASRGQSNSPLHF	TRBD1	.	TRBV9	TRBJ1-6
TGTGCCAGCAGTTTACGGGGGGGGAACACTGAAGCTTTCTTT	CASSLRGGNTEAFF	.	.	TRBV28	TRBJ1-1
TGTGCCAGCGGAGATACCGGGACAGTCACTCGGAGCTCTGGAAACACCATATATTTT	CASGDTGTVTRSSGNTIYF	TRBD1	once	TRBV18	TRBJ1-3
TGTGCCAGCAGTCCACAGGGGGCTGGCCAGCCCCAGCATTTT	CASSPQGAGQPQHF	TRBD1	.	TRBV6-5	TRBJ1-5
TGTGCCAGCAGTTTATTGTTCGGGGGGGGCACTGAAGCTTTCTTT	CASSLLFGGGTEAFF	.	.	TRBV27	TRBJ1-1
TGTGCCAGTAGTATACCGGGGTCCTTGGGGGGGCAGCCCCAGCATTTT	CASSIPGSLGGQPQHF	.	.	TRBV19	TRBJ1-5
TGTGCCAGCAGAAACACCGGAGGGACTGAAGCTTTCTTT	CASRNTGGTEAFF	.	.	TRBV25-1	TRBJ1-1
TGTGCCAGCTCACCAGAAGGGAGCAATTCACCCCTCCACTTT	CASSPEGSNSPLHF	.	.	TRBV18	TRBJ1-6
TGTGCCAGCAGTTCTACCTCGGGACAAAGGGCTCTTTCCTACAATGAGCAGTTCTTC	CASSSTSGQRALSYNEQFF	.	.	TRBV2	TRBJ2-1
TGTGCCACCAGTGATTTGGGATTCGAGGGGCCCCAGCATTTT	CATSDLGFEGPQHF	.	.	TRBV24-1	TRBJ1-5
TGTGCCACGTCCCGACAGGGTGGCAATCAGCCCCAGCATTTT	CATSRQGGNQPQHF	TRBD1	.	TRBV6-5	TRBJ1-5
TGTGCCAGCAGCCAAGACAGGAAAGGAACTTATGGCTACACCTTC	CASSQDRKGTYGYTF	.	.	TRBV3-1/TRBV3-2	TRBJ1-2
TGTGCCAGCAGCCTTAGACGACAGGGCGACGAGCAGTACTTC	CASSLRRQGDEQYF	.	.	TRBV21-1	TRBJ2-7
TGTGCCAGCAGAGCAGGGGGCGCAAAGGATGGCTACACCTTC	CASRAGGAKDGYTF	TRBD1	.	TRBV28	TRBJ1-2
TGCAGCGTTGTAGAAGCGGATGGCTACACCTTC	CSVVEADGYTF	.	.	TRBV29-1	TRBJ1-2
TGTGCCAGCAGTGAATACGGGGGGCTCACAGATACGCAGTATTTT	CASSEYGGLTDTQYF	.	.	TRBV2	TRBJ2-3
TGTGCCAGCTCACCCCAGGAGAACACTGAAGCTTTCTTT	CASSPQENTEAFF	.	.	TRBV18	TRBJ1-1
TGTGCCAGCAGCTTAGGTGGCGGCCCACAAGAGACCCAGTACTTC	CASSLGGGPQETQYF	.	.	TRBV13	TRBJ2-5
TGCGCCAGCAGCCAAGATGACAGCTTCAATCAGCCCCAGCATTTT	CASSQDDSFNQPQHF	.	few	TRBV4-1	TRBJ1-5
TGTGCCAGCAGCCCGGGAGCAAACAATTCACCCCTCCACTTT	CASSPGANNSPLHF	.	.	TRBV11-3	TRBJ1-6
TGTGCCAGCAGCGGGGGAGAAGGGGGACCTAATGAAAAACTGTTTTTT	CASSGGEGGPNEKLFF	.	.	TRBV9	TRBJ1-4